This T cell receptor beta chain was obtained from a study of shared clonotypes between healthy human individuals. There are 14 residues in the CDR3. Germline assignment: CDR1 MNHEY and CDR2 SVGAGI. Trimming took 6 bases from V and 5 from J, leaving 13 bases between them. Study-wide results and caveats: With several donors compared, around 5% of naive CD4 clonotypes were shared.

Approximately 200 ng DNA, around 30,000 T cell genomes, went into each sorted-subset replicate PCR. Assay used: immunoSEQ multiplex PCR; TCRdb lists only in-frame clones, some missing. The data show roughly 2.5 million clones, with over 85% seen just once and about 0.13% held by the top ten. Points on this clone: Its antigen is not identified.

This TCR was recovered from a man between 18 and 35 years old in good health. Sequencing input: naive CD4+ T cells sorted from blood. Subset: CD45RA+ positively selected. The V gene is TRBV6-5, the J gene TRBJ2-2; D gene ambiguous. The CDR3 bases are TGTGCCAGCAGCCGGGTTGACGTAACCGGGGAGCTGTTTTTT. Its protein is CASSRVDVTGELFF.